The 31 T cell receptor beta chains below were found in one sample sequenced in a study of Graves' ophthalmopathy and Graves' hyperthyroidism. Amplification of the TCR beta CDR3 regions used RNA transcripts (as template). An initial RT-PCR round employing HTBI primers preceded a second-round multiplex PCR. TCRdb recomputed calls from the multiplex PCR reads with MiXCR, one row per CDR3 protein. The sample holds roughly 1.1 million distinct CDR3 sequences, about two fifths seen once. Sequencing used peripheral blood or thyroid tissue (not recorded which). All receptors derive from an adult man with Graves' hyperthyroidism.

This clonotype was seen repeatedly, ten times or more. CDR3 residues: CASSPGEAKETQYF. CDR3 DNA sequence: TGTGCCAGCAGCCCGGGGGAAGCAAAAGAGACCCAGTACTTC. The gene calls are TRBV12-3 or TRBV12-4 and TRBJ2-5, with D possibly matching TRBD2 (6 bases). The germline V and J ends were trimmed by 6 bases and 3 bases, with 14 bases remaining between them. The CDR3 runs to 14 residues.

Points on this clonotype: Here the CDR3 omits its conserved ending phenylalanine or tryptophan, so a read error is the likely source. Because the CDR3's place on the DNA is in doubt, the DNA is left out and the CDR3 is given as listed by TCRdb. The rearrangement links TRBV7-2 to TRBJ1-6. The CDR3 region is 10 residues in length, termini included. The germline V gene encodes CDR1 SGHTA and CDR2 FQGNSA. CDR3 protein: CASSLAPPHS.

This clonotype has a count of ten or more. The rearrangement uses TRBV10-1 and TRBJ2-7; either TRBD1 or TRBD2 may fit D (5 bases each). Trimming removed 6 bases at V and 6 bases at J, with 15 bases between. CDR1 is WNHNN, CDR2 SYGVQD, per germline (reference sequence). The CDR3 consists of 13 residues. The CDR3 is CASSPGALGEQYF. As DNA, the CDR3 is TGCGCCAGCAGCCCCGGGGCCCTGGGCGAGCAGTACTTC.

The table lists this clonotype with many counts. The junction departs from germline at one end; a sequencing error may be responsible. The rearrangement joins TRBV29-1 to TRBJ1-4; D is unresolved. Germline V gene sequence: CDR1 SQVTM, CDR2 ANQGSEA. This CDR3 region has 11 residues. In DNA form, the CDR3 reads TGCAGCGTTGAATCGGGGAACCTGGCTCTTTTT. Translating gives CSVESGNLALF.

The chain links TRBV19 to TRBJ2-2; possible D gene TRBD2, 5 bases. Germline V CDR1 and CDR2: LNHDA, SQIVND (reference sequence). V was clipped by 5 bases and J by 7 bases, with 11 bases between them. The CDR3 is made up of 13 amino acids. The CDR3 here is CASSPRAGGELFF. CDR3 DNA: TGTGCCAGTAGTCCCCGGGCGGGCGGGGAGCTGTTTTTT.

This clonotype was recorded many times. This chain links TRBV4-2 with TRBJ1-5; 8 bases fit TRBD1. CDR3 size: 15 residues. Germline CDR1 and CDR2: LGHNA and YNFKEQ. V trimming: 4 bases; J trimming: 4 bases; junction bases outside the gene matches: 6. CDR3 loop: CASSRQRQGNQPQHF. CDR3 in DNA: TGTGCCAGCAGCCGACAACGACAGGGGAATCAGCCCCAGCATTTT.

V usage is TRBV10-3 and J usage is TRBJ2-2, with 8 bases lining up with TRBD1. Per the germline V gene, CDR1 is ENHRY and CDR2 is SYGVKD. The CDR3 has 16 residues. V was clipped by 4 bases and J by 6 bases; unmatched bases: 10. The CDR3 sequence is CAISAVDRGSPGELFF. The CDR3 bases are TGTGCCATCAGTGCGGTCGACAGGGGTAGTCCCGGGGAGCTGTTTTTT.

The table lists this clonotype with many counts. The genes are TRBV29-1 and TRBJ2-7, with 7 bases that match TRBD1. This CDR3 spans 12 amino acids. V lost 7 bases and J lost 4; bases outside the gene matches: 7. From germline, CDR1 is SQVTM and CDR2 ANQGSEA. DNA of the CDR3: TGCAGCGCGCAAGGGACAGTTTACGAGCAGTACTTC. Encoded protein: CSAQGTVYEQYF.

There are many counts of this clonotype. The V call is TRBV20-1, the J call TRBJ1-2, with D perhaps TRBD1 (6 bases). The CDR3 is 15 amino acids. CDR1 DFQATT and CDR2 SNEGSKA come from the germline V gene (reference sequence). Deletions cut 1 base from V and 0 bases from J, with 12 bases between. For the CDR3, the DNA is TGCAGTGCTAGAGTGGATACAGGGACTAACTATGGCTACACCTTC. Its protein is CSARVDTGTNYGYTF.

To note about this clonotype: Mismatch with germline at one junction end may stem from a read error. The chain employs TRBV10-3 and TRBJ2-6; 8 bases line up with TRBD1. The CDR3 runs to 17 residues. Per the germline V gene, CDR1 is ENHRY and CDR2 is SYGVKD. CDR3 protein: CASSFQTGVIGANVLTF. CDR3 DNA sequence: TGTGCCAGCAGTTTCCAGACAGGGGTGATTGGGGCCAACGTCCTGACTTTC.

This clonotype was found many times. The V call is TRBV10-3, the J call TRBJ1-5, with TRBD1 matching 8 bases. The CDR3 runs 14 residues. J lost 5 bases, V lost 4 bases, and 4 bases had no gene match. Germline CDR1 is ENHRY and CDR2 is SYGVKD. CDR3 sequence (DNA): TGTGCCATCAGTGCAGGGGGCCTGGATCAGCCCCAGCATTTT. Translation gives CAISAGGLDQPQHF.

This clonotype was picked up a small number of times. The genes are TRBV9 and TRBJ1-1; 8 bases map to TRBD1. CDR3 length equals 15 residues. V shed 4 bases, J shed 5 bases, and the junction held 10 bases outside the gene matches. The germline V gene has CDR1 SGDLS and CDR2 YYNGEE. CDR3 region: CASSLPRGRGTEAFF. The CDR3 bases are TGTGCCAGCAGCCTGCCCAGGGGGCGGGGGACTGAAGCTTTCTTT.

The chain links TRBV10-3 to TRBJ1-5, with 8 bases that match TRBD1. This CDR3 has 12 amino acids. Germline loops: CDR1 ENHRY, CDR2 SYGVKD. CDR3 nucleotide sequence: TGTGCTAGAGAACAGGGGGTGCAGCCCCAGCATTTT. Its translation is CAREQGVQPQHF.

This clonotype was counted at least ten times. The chain recombines TRBV12-3 or TRBV12-4 with TRBJ1-6, with D maybe TRBD1 (5 bases). V lost 7 bases, J lost 6 bases, and 16 bases lay in between. The length of the CDR3 is 15 residues. The CDR3 bases are TGTGCCAGCACGGCCAGGGTCGCGAGTAATTCACCCCTCCACTTT. Translating it yields CASTARVASNSPLHF.

This clonotype was observed many times. CDR3 sequence: CASSQDRRIYGYTF. The CDR3 DNA is TGTGCCAGCAGCCAAGACCGAAGAATCTATGGCTACACCTTC. The chain recombines TRBV14 with TRBJ1-2; the D is unclear. Germline V gene data show CDR1 as SGHDN and CDR2 as FVKESK. This CDR3 spans 14 amino acids. Trimming pared 0 bases from V and 4 bases from J, leaving 9 bases between.

The V call is TRBV5-5, the J call TRBJ2-7, with D possibly matching TRBD1 (6 bases). This CDR3 is built from 13 residues. The germline gives CDR1 SGHKS, CDR2 YYEKEE (reference sequence). V lost 3 bases and J 9 bases, leaving 16 bases between the germline ends. The CDR3 sequence is CASSSQGPVRQYF. DNA of the CDR3: TGTGCCAGCAGCTCTCAGGGGCCTGTTCGGCAGTACTTC.

This clonotype was counted at least ten times. This sequence joins TRBV20-1 and TRBJ1-4, with 7 bases that match TRBD1. Germline V gene lookup returns CDR1 DFQATT and CDR2 SNEGSKA (reference sequence). The CDR3 has 13 amino acids. V lost 5 bases, J lost 7 bases, and 7 bases stayed unmatched. This chain's CDR3 is CSAWDSNLEKLFF. The CDR3 DNA follows: TGCAGTGCTTGGGACAGTAACCTTGAAAAACTGTTTTTT.

In its sample, this clonotype was seen a few times. The chain has TRBV11-2 and TRBJ2-6; 9 bases are shared with TRBD1. V was clipped by 8 bases and J by 1 base; unmatched bases: 12. Germline assignment: CDR1 SGHAT and CDR2 FQNNGV. CDR3 length: 18 residues. In nucleotides, the CDR3 is TGTGCCAGCGCCCCTGGTGGACAGGGGACTTCTGGGGCCAACGTCCTGACTTTC. Translating it yields CASAPGGQGTSGANVLTF. Complete variable domain (other parts from reference TRBV11-2 and TRBJ2-6): EAGVAQSPRYKIIEKRQSVAFWCNPISGHATLYWYQQILGQGPKLLIQFQNNGVVDDSQLPKDRFSAERLKGVDSTLKIQPAKLEDSAVYLCASAPGGQGTSGANVLTFGAGSRLTVL.

Ten or more counts support this clonotype. This sequence joins TRBV5-1 and TRBJ1-2, with D uncertain. Germline CDR1 and CDR2: SGHRS and YFSETQ. Between the trimmed V and J ends, which lost 3 bases and 4 bases, there was a span of 25 bases. This CDR3 has 18 amino acids. CDR3 DNA: TGCGCCAGCAGCTCCACCCTAATAAGCAGAGCCGCAATCTATGGCTACACCTTC. It is translated as CASSSTLISRAAIYGYTF.

CDR3 in amino acids: CSASWSPVPGELFF. CDR3 nucleotides: TGCAGTGCTAGCTGGAGCCCGGTTCCCGGGGAGCTGTTTTTT. The chain uses TRBV20-1 and TRBJ2-2; D uncertain. Germline CDR1 and CDR2: DFQATT and SNEGSKA (reference sequence). Between the trimmed V and J ends, which lost 3 bases and 6 bases, there was a span of 14 bases. The CDR3 has 14 residues.

This clonotype was observed many times. This sequence joins TRBV29-1 and TRBJ2-7, with D maybe TRBD1 (6 bases). Trimming stripped 3 bases from V and 7 bases from J, with 16 bases between. The germline V gene encodes CDR1 SQVTM and CDR2 ANQGSEA. The CDR3 length is 13 residues. The CDR3 loop reads CSVEDGTTVEQYF. The CDR3 region has the DNA TGCAGCGTTGAGGACGGGACAACGGTTGAGCAGTACTTC.

This clonotype was detected only a few times. J is TRBJ1-2 and V is TRBV12-3 or TRBV12-4; D is ambiguous. The length of the CDR3 is 16 residues. The V end lost 7 bases, the J end lost 4 bases, and 22 bases lay between the germline ends. CDR3 bases: TGTGCCAGCACCCTATTACTGGCAGAGACTGCCTATGGCTACACCTTC. Translation: CASTLLLAETAYGYTF.

In regard to this clonotype: This sequence may be a read error, since a much larger clone differs from it by one base. The chain carries TRBV20-1 and TRBJ1-1; TRBD1 aligns across 8 bases. V trimming: 4 bases; J trimming: 3 bases; junction bases outside the gene matches: 7. The CDR3 extends over 14 amino acids. Looked up from germline, CDR1 is DFQATT and CDR2 is SNEGSKA (reference sequence). In DNA form, the CDR3 reads TGCAGTGCTATCGACAGGGGAATGGACACTGAAGCTTTCTTT. This sequence encodes CSAIDRGMDTEAFF.

This clonotype has more than one count but fewer than ten. The chain recombines TRBV5-1 with TRBJ2-7; D gene uncertain. Germline loops: CDR1 SGHRS, CDR2 YFSETQ. V gave up 4 bases and J gave up 7 bases, with 18 bases separating them. The CDR3 consists of 14 residues. CDR3 sequence (DNA): TGCGCCAGCAGCACACGGGCCGGGCCTGGGGAGCAGTACTTC. The encoded protein is CASSTRAGPGEQYF. Full variable domain (missing parts from reference TRBV5-1 and TRBJ2-7): KAGVTQTPRYLIKTRGQQVTLSCSPISGHRSVSWYQQTPGQGLQFLFEYFSETQRNKGNFPGRFSGRQFSNSRSEMNVSTLELGDSALYLCASSTRAGPGEQYFGPGTRLTVT.

About this clonotype: The junction and the germline gene differ at one end; a read error may be behind it. The V call is TRBV10-3, the J call TRBJ2-6, with D maybe TRBD2 (6 bases). CDR1 ENHRY and CDR2 SYGVKD come from the germline V gene. This CDR3 is built from 13 residues. CDR3 region: CAISEPGLGGKAF. CDR3 DNA: TGTGCCATCAGTGAGCCGGGACTTGGCGGCAAAGCTTTC.

DNA of the CDR3: TGTGCCAGCAGCAGACCCACCCAGGCACCGTTAAAGCTGTTTTTT. Translated: CASSRPTQAPLKLFF. This sequence joins TRBV7-8 and TRBJ2-2; D uncertain. The ends were cut back, 5 bases at V and 12 bases at J, with 22 bases in the middle. The CDR3 is 15 residues long. CDR1 is SGHVS, CDR2 FQNEAQ, per germline.

This clonotype was observed many times. This CDR3 reads CASSQTVRDAQETQYF. CDR3 DNA sequence: TGTGCCAGCAGCCAGACCGTGCGGGACGCCCAAGAGACCCAGTACTTC. The gene calls are TRBV5-4 and TRBJ2-5, with D perhaps matching TRBD2 (6 bases). The CDR3 is 16 residues long. Trimming cost V 4 bases and J 1 base, with 17 bases left between them. Germline lookup yields CDR1 SGHNT and CDR2 YYREEE (reference sequence). Complete variable domain (other parts from reference TRBV5-4 and TRBJ2-5): ETGVTQSPTHLIKTRGQQVTLRCSSQSGHNTVSWYQQALGQGPQFIFQYYREEENGRGNFPPRFSGLQFPNYSSELNVNALELDDSALYLCASSQTVRDAQETQYFGPGTRLLVL.

This chain joins TRBV27 and TRBJ1-5, with no clear D. Germline V gene lookup returns CDR1 MNHEY and CDR2 SMNVEV (reference sequence). V dropped 3 bases and J dropped 0 bases, with 6 bases sitting between them. The CDR3 loop spans 14 amino acids. The CDR3 nucleotides read TGTGCCAGCAGTTTCCTAGCTAGCAATCAGCCCCAGCATTTT. Translation: CASSFLASNQPQHF.

This clonotype appeared many times. The chain is built from TRBV11-2 and TRBJ2-5; the D call may be TRBD1 or TRBD2 (5 bases each). This CDR3 has 17 amino acids. V lost 1 base and J 5 bases, leaving 20 bases between the germline ends. Germline CDR1 is SGHAT and CDR2 is FQNNGV. The CDR3 DNA follows: TGTGCCAGCAGCTTAGGGCTGCAGGCGACGGGGCGCGAGACCCAGTACTTC. It specifies CASSLGLQATGRETQYF. The variable domain in full, with the rest retrieved from reference TRBV11-2 and TRBJ2-5, is EAGVAQSPRYKIIEKRQSVAFWCNPISGHATLYWYQQILGQGPKLLIQFQNNGVVDDSQLPKDRFSAERLKGVDSTLKIQPAKLEDSAVYLCASSLGLQATGRETQYFGPGTRLLVL.

J is TRBJ2-7 and V is TRBV10-3; 11 positions match TRBD1. Germline V gene sequence: CDR1 ENHRY, CDR2 SYGVKD. The CDR3 extends over 16 amino acids. V lost 10 bases and J lost 0; bases outside the gene matches: 11. For the CDR3, the DNA is TGTGCCAGCATCCAGGGACAGGGGGAGGCCTCCTACGAGCAGTACTTC. Its protein is CASIQGQGEASYEQYF.

The chain links TRBV10-3 to TRBJ2-5, with a possible D match to TRBD2 (6 bases). Germline CDR1 ENHRY, CDR2 SYGVKD. The CDR3 sequence is 14 residues long. Trimming cost V 0 bases and J 8 bases, with 13 bases left between them. The CDR3: CAISESEGRGTQYF. Written as DNA, the CDR3 is TGTGCCATCAGTGAGTCGGAGGGGCGCGGAACCCAGTACTTC.